This T cell receptor beta chain was observed in a study of cytomegalovirus exposure and HLA in healthy donors. Study-wide context: The study's early data release held roughly 91 million unique TCRs from HLA-typed donors.

Study-level points and caveats: Several of the most significant clusters appeared linked to common viral pathogens, based on a later analysis.

Vbeta (60) and Jbeta (13) primers were used in the PCR. Clones were sequenced by immunoSEQ multiplex PCR, and TCRdb holds only the in-frame ones, with some missing. This table has 100,000 to 150,000 clones, around four fifths appearing once. As for this clone: Its antigen is as yet unknown.

Trimming took 1 base from V and 7 from J, leaving 11 bases between them. Germline V lookup: CDR1 SGHAT, CDR2 FQNNGV. This CDR3 has 14 amino acids. Donors showed nominal health when sampled, although they likely had unrecorded immune exposures. Input material: PBMCs. The sequence came from a woman aged 40 to 50 in good health and CMV-seropositive. This chain connects TRBV11-2 to TRBJ2-1; D is perhaps TRBD1 (5 bases). The CDR3 region has the DNA TGTGCCAGCAGCTTAGTGGCCTCAGGGAATGAGCAGTTCTTC. This translates into CASSLVASGNEQFF.